This TCR beta chain was sequenced during a study of post-analysis software for immune sequencing data (dated by TCRdb to between 2015 and 2017). Regarding the complete study: The recorded disease courses included relapsing-remitting, secondary progressive and progressive-relapsing multiple sclerosis, and some patients had no subtype annotation. The patient repertoires were set against eleven to twelve previously published healthy control repertoires from donors whose ages ranged from roughly 6 to 27 years. A subset of samples was prepared in parallel using single-end sample barcoding, then pooled and co-amplified after Illumina adapter ligation. Points the paper makes about the study in general: Significantly higher frequencies in patients than in controls were found for roughly 5 TRBV segments, including TRBV5-6, TRBV5-1 and TRBV20-1. Strong co-clustering of samples prepared in the same batch was shown by direct clustering with F measure, prompting a batch-effect correction. The control group was slightly older than the multiple sclerosis patient group. Compared with controls, multiple sclerosis patients had significantly lower normalized Chao1 diversity, a finding suggesting substantial peripheral T-cell clonal expansion.

The CDR3 starts with the cysteine, ends with the phenylalanine, and has 11 residues. Solely the CDR3 DNA is kept, with 33 bases framed from the first base. The trim is 5 bases for V and 7 bases for J, with a gap of 8 bases between the germline ends. Taken from the germline V gene, the CDR1 and CDR2 loops are LGHNA and YNFKEQ. The library was obtained by PCR. The reads were generated on an Illumina HiSeq 2500. To reduce PCR and sequencing biases, unique molecular identifiers were built into the TCR beta cDNA libraries. Approximately 500,000 cDNA molecules were obtained for every 1 to 10 million input T cells, so each molecule roughly corresponded to one T cell. The patient libraries were prepared and sequenced with the same protocol used for the earlier healthy control dataset. Samples belonging to the same batch were prepared together, multiplexed and sequenced on a shared HiSeq lane. On the authors' methods: MIGEC was used to process the raw barcoded reads, and molecular identifier groups with only a single read were discarded before consensus assembly and CDR3 extraction. VDJtools was used for post-analysis of the clonotype tables, and diversity was normalized by down-sampling every dataset to the size of the smallest sample. To correct batch-related cross-sample contamination, repertoire overlap clustering matched CDR3 amino acid sequences but not nucleotide sequences. Starting from the raw public reads, TCRdb applied fastp trimming at Q25, assembled clones with MiXCR and retained in-frame beta chains. Each CDR3 protein gets just one entry, which takes the most common genes and DNA from the rows behind it. The V and J calls shown here were made by TCRdb, not taken from the authors' results. This sample lists roughly 180,000 distinct CDR3 sequences; approximately 30% were detected once. The ten largest account for around 1.5% of the sample.

This clonotype was seen many times. It lacks a known antigen. No base-level quality is on record; no much larger clone is a single base apart. To demonstrate the VDJtools post-analysis software, TCR beta repertoires were profiled from the peripheral blood of more than ten young patients with multiple sclerosis. The multiple sclerosis patients were children and adolescents ranging in age from roughly 6 to 15 years. This clonotype originated in a girl aged 5-17 years with multiple sclerosis. The chain was built from TRBV4-2 and TRBJ1-2, with TRBD1 tentatively as D gene (5 bases match). The sequenced sample consisted of blood. The CDR3 reads CASSFGAGYTF. The bases are TGTGCCAGCAGCTTTGGGGCTGGCTACACCTTC.